Sequencing of this TCR beta chain was carried out in a study of blood T cell repertoires in COVID-19. The protocol was immunoSEQ multiplex PCR, while the TCRdb copy is restricted to in-frame clones and leaves out a portion. The sample lists hundreds of thousands of clones; approximately 90% were seen once. CDR1 MNHEY and CDR2 SVGAGI come from the germline V gene. J lost 5 bases, V lost 6 bases, and 8 bases had no gene match. The CDR3 has 14 amino acids. This TCR came from a man aged 50 or older who had been exposed to COVID-19. Input material: PBMCs or T cells enriched from blood (not recorded which). The rearrangement joins TRBV6-5 to TRBJ2-5, with 8 bases identical to TRBD1. CDR3 sequence (DNA): TGTGCCAGCAGCCCAGGGGGCGCAGAGGAGACCCAGTACTTC. It specifies CASSPGGAEETQYF.